This T cell receptor beta chain was recorded in a study of cytomegalovirus exposure and HLA in healthy donors. The PCR had 60 Vbeta and 13 Jbeta primers. Produced via immunoSEQ multiplex PCR; TCRdb's table is partial and in-frame only. The table lists about 130,000 clones, around 85% of them singletons. On this clone itself: Its specificity is not known.

The V gene lost 0 bases and the J gene lost 6 bases, with 12 bases spanning the gap. This CDR3 spans 14 amino acids. CDR1 is SGDLS, CDR2 YYNGEE, per germline. Broader study findings: Earlier results showed most TCR beta V segments being productive about 87% or about 30% of the time. Reported findings show TCR beta sequences accurately forecast HLA-A and HLA-B alleles in most subjects. The CMV antigen specificity of a few CMV-associated chains was confirmed through in vitro analysis.

This receptor was taken from a man younger than 30 in good health and CMV-seropositive. The J gene is TRBJ1-2, the V gene TRBV9; D is undetermined. Sequencing was done on a sample of PBMCs. The CDR3 coding sequence is TGTGCCAGCAGCGTAGCTTCGGGGTTGGATGGCTACACCTTC. Amino acid sequence: CASSVASGLDGYTF.